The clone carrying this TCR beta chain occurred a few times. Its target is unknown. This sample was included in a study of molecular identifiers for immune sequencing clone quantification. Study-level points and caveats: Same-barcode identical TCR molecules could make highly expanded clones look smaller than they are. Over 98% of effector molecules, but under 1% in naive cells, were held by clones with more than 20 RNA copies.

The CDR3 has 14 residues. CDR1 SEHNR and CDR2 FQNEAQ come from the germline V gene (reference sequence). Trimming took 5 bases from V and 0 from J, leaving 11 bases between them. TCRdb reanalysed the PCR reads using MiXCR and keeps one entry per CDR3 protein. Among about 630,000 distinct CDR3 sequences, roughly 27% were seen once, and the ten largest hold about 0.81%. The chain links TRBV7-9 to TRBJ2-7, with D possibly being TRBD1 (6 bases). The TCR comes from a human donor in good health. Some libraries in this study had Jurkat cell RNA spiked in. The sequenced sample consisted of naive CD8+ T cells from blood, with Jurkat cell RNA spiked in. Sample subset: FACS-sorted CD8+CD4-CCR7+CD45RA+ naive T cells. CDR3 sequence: CASSETGPSYEQYF. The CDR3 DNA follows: TGTGCCAGCAGCGAGACAGGTCCCTCCTACGAGCAGTACTTC.